This is a list of T cell receptor beta chains from one sample in a study of a mutant IDH1 vaccine in newly diagnosed glioma. Only in-frame clones appear in the TCRdb table, and some are missing; sequencing was by immunoSEQ multiplex PCR. The table has more than 80,000 clones, roughly 80% seen once. The specimen comprised PBMCs, sampled from a glioma patient treated with radiotherapy, temozolomide or both. Receptor source: a woman aged 45 to 65 with glioma. Each CDR3 is given with its conserved first and last residue. A D gene is named only where the DNA matches it firmly. Clone size, where shown, is once, few, many, or a class for clones that have expanded.

j_gene,abundance,d_gene,v_gene,CDR3nt,CDR3aa
TRBJ1-6,NA,NA,TRBV6-5,TGTGCCAGCAGGCCGACCGGGACGGCTAATTCACCCCTCCACTTT,CASRPTGTANSPLHF
TRBJ1-5,NA,NA,TRBV2,TGTGCCAGCAGTGAAGGCAGGAGCAATCAGCCCCAGCATTTT,CASSEGRSNQPQHF
TRBJ2-7,few,NA,TRBV25-1,TGTGCCAGCAGTGAACGAGGCTCCTACGAGCAGTACTTC,CASSERGSYEQYF
TRBJ2-7,NA,TRBD2,TRBV13,TGTGCCAGCACCGTAGAGGGCGGGGGTGCTACCTACGAGCAGTACTTC,CASTVEGGGATYEQYF
TRBJ2-5,NA,NA,TRBV28,TGTGCCAGCAGGGAAAGACAGATCCAAGAGACCCAGTACTTC,CASRERQIQETQYF
TRBJ1-1,few,TRBD1,TRBV5-1,TGCGCCAGCAGCTTACATTCAGGGGGCACTGAAGCTTTCTTT,CASSLHSGGTEAFF
TRBJ1-2,NA,TRBD1,TRBV27,TGTGCCAGCAGTTTACGGGAGGGGGCCGGCTATGGCTACACCTTC,CASSLREGAGYGYTF
TRBJ2-1,NA,NA,TRBV2,TGTGCCAGCAGGCTAGCCACCGCTGGAGAGCAGTTCTTC,CASRLATAGEQFF
TRBJ2-7,once,NA,TRBV7-9,TGTGCCAGCAGCTTAGACGGTGCAGGTCCCTCCTACGAGCAGTACTTC,CASSLDGAGPSYEQYF
TRBJ2-5,NA,NA,TRBV7-2,TGTGCCAGCAGCTTAAGGGGGGAGACCCAGTACTTC,CASSLRGETQYF
TRBJ1-1,NA,NA,TRBV20-1,TGCAGTGCTAGGGACAGCACTGAAGCTTTCTTT,CSARDSTEAFF
TRBJ1-1,NA,NA,TRBV7-9,TGTGCCAGCAGCTTTCCGGCGGGGGGTACAAACACTGAAGCTTTCTTT,CASSFPAGGTNTEAFF
TRBJ1-1,few,NA,TRBV28,TGTGCCAGCAGTCTCCCGACTCATAGGCTAGCTTTCTTT,CASSLPTHRLAFF
TRBJ1-2,medium-sized,NA,TRBV7-9,TGTGCCAGCAGCTCAACAGCAGGGTACGTTCACTATGGCTACACCTTC,CASSSTAGYVHYGYTF
TRBJ2-7,NA,TRBD2,TRBV5-1,TGCGCCAGCAGCTTCGAACTAGCGGGGGCCCACGAGCAGTACTTC,CASSFELAGAHEQYF
TRBJ2-5,NA,TRBD1,TRBV7-2,TGTGCCAGCAGTTATACCTCCGGGACAGAAGAGACCCAGTACTTC,CASSYTSGTEETQYF
TRBJ2-1,NA,TRBD1,TRBV10-1,TGCGCCAGCAGTGATGGACAGGGGCCCTACAATGAGCAGTTCTTC,CASSDGQGPYNEQFF
TRBJ2-7,NA,TRBD2,TRBV9,TGTGCCAGTAGCGGGGGGCCCTCCTACGAGCAGTACTTC,CASSGGPSYEQYF
TRBJ1-6,few,NA,TRBV7-9,TGTGCCAGCAGCTTAAGGGATAATTCACCCCTCCACTTT,CASSLRDNSPLHF
TRBJ1-1,NA,NA,TRBV5-1,TGCGCCAGCAGCCCGACCGGGACGGTGAACACTGAAGCTTTCTTT,CASSPTGTVNTEAFF
TRBJ2-5,once,NA,TRBV5-1,TGCGCCAGCAGCCTAAACCAGGGGAGAGAGACCCAGTACTTC,CASSLNQGRETQYF
TRBJ1-1,few,NA,TRBV30,TGTGCCTGGGTCAAGGCTCCCAAAGGGGGCACTGAAGCTTTCTTT,CAWVKAPKGGTEAFF
TRBJ2-1,NA,NA,TRBV19,TGTGCCAGTAGCCTGAACAATGAGCAGTTCTTC,CASSLNNEQFF
TRBJ2-1,NA,NA,TRBV29-1,TGCAGCGTTGACAGGGTGAATGAGCAGTTCTTC,CSVDRVNEQFF
TRBJ1-4,NA,NA,TRBV7-9,TGTGCCAGCAGCAGCAACAGGGACGCAACTAATGAAAAACTGTTTTTT,CASSSNRDATNEKLFF
TRBJ1-2,few,NA,TRBV29-1,TGCAGCGAAGGGACGGAGGGCAGCTATGGCTACACCTTC,CSEGTEGSYGYTF
TRBJ2-2,NA,NA,TRBV9,TGTGCCAGCAGCCCGCCGAACACCGGGGAGCTGTTTTTT,CASSPPNTGELFF
TRBJ2-7,NA,NA,TRBV2,TGTGCCAGCAGTGGGTTCAACGAGCAGTACTTC,CASSGFNEQYF
TRBJ1-5,NA,NA,TRBV2,TGTGCCAGCAGTGAGGGGGTCGGTGGGAGCGATCAGCCCCAGCATTTT,CASSEGVGGSDQPQHF
TRBJ1-4,NA,NA,TRBV6-6,TGTGCCAGCAGACCAATCGGGGGGACTAATGAAAAACTGTTTTTT,CASRPIGGTNEKLFF
TRBJ2-5,NA,NA,TRBV2,TGTGCCAGCAGTGATGAGGGCACTAGGGACTCGACCCAGTACTTC,CASSDEGTRDSTQYF
TRBJ2-5,once,NA,TRBV7-2,TGTGCCAGCAGCTTAGCTCCCGGGAGCTACCAAGAGACCCAGTACTTC,CASSLAPGSYQETQYF
TRBJ2-1,NA,NA,TRBV6-5,TGTGCCAGCAGTCGCCAAAGGGGGGCCTACAATGAGCAGTTCTTC,CASSRQRGAYNEQFF
TRBJ1-1,NA,TRBD1,TRBV12-5,TGTGCTAGTGGTTTGGGGCGACAGGGAGACGGAGCGACTGAAGCTTTCTTT,CASGLGRQGDGATEAFF
TRBJ2-5,few,TRBD2,TRBV4-2,TGTGCCAGCAGCCAAGATAAGACTAGCGGGTCGGAGACCCAGTACTTC,CASSQDKTSGSETQYF
TRBJ1-5,NA,TRBD1,TRBV2,TGTGCCAGCAGTCAATCGGGACAGGGCAATCAGCCCCAGCATTTT,CASSQSGQGNQPQHF
TRBJ1-2,NA,NA,TRBV2,TGTGCCAGCATGGGAGAGAATTCTTATGGCTACACCTTC,CASMGENSYGYTF
TRBJ2-7,NA,NA,TRBV4-1,TGCGCCAGCTCTTGGGGGTCAGGTACCCACGAGCAGTACTTC,CASSWGSGTHEQYF
TRBJ2-3,NA,TRBD2,TRBV5-1,TGCGCCAGCAGCCCCGGCGCGGGGGGGCCGACAGATACGCAGTATTTT,CASSPGAGGPTDTQYF
TRBJ2-7,NA,NA,TRBV6-5,TGTGCCAGCACCCCGGACCGGAACGAGCAGTACTTC,CASTPDRNEQYF